This T cell receptor beta chain emerged from a study of blood T cell repertoires in COVID-19. Study overall: Both acute and convalescent COVID-19 samples were obtained from the United States, Italy and Spain. T cells, B-cell-depleted T cells, or PBMCs supplied cDNA or gDNA.

Trimming took off 3 bases at V and 8 bases at J, with 13 bases between the two ends. Germline CDR1 SQVTM, CDR2 ANQGSEA. The CDR3 loop spans 13 amino acids. Under the authors' procedure: Counts of nucleated cells, estimated from reference gene primer amplification, were obtained. Assay used: immunoSEQ multiplex PCR; TCRdb lists only in-frame clones, some missing. V, J and clone size were drawn from that table, and D and trimming were deduced from the DNA. The table records some 160,000 clones, about 82% of them present only once. The sequence derives from a man between 65 and 85 years old with active or convalescent COVID-19. The sequencing input was peripheral blood. V usage is TRBV29-1 and J usage is TRBJ1-4, with D possibly being TRBD1 (5 bases). The CDR3 sequence is CSVEDTIREKLFF. DNA of the CDR3: TGCAGCGTTGAGGACACAATTAGGGAAAAACTGTTTTTT.